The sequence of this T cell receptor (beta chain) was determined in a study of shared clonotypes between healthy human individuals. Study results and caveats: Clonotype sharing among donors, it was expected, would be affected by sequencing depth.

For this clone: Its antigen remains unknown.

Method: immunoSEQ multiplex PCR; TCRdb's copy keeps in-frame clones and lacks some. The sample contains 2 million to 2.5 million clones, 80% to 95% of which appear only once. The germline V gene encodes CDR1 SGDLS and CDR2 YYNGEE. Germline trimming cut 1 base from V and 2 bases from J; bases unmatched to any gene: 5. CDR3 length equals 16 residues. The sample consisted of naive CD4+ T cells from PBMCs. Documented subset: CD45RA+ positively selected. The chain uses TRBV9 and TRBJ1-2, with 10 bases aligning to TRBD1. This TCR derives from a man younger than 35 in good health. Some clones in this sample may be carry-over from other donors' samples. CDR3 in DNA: TGTGCCAGCAGCGTATCAGGGACAGGGGCGAACTATGGCTACACCTTC. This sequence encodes CASSVSGTGANYGYTF.